The clone carrying this TCR beta chain was found many times. The antigen remains unidentified. A Clinical Activity Score of at least 3, a NOSPECS grade of at least 4 and a duration under 3 months were recorded in the ophthalmopathy patients. Orbital computed tomography, thyroid ultrasound, serum thyroxine and TRAb, and clinical symptoms together informed the diagnoses. Germline loops: CDR1 MGHRA, CDR2 YSYEKL. V dropped 3 bases and J dropped 5; count of bases not matched to a gene: 9. The CDR3 is made up of 17 amino acids. The data stem from a study of T cells in Graves' hyperthyroidism and ophthalmopathy. What was amplified from RNA transcripts were TCR beta CDR3 regions. When the TCR CDR3 underwent first-round RT-PCR, the HTBI primer set was used. TCRdb reanalysed the multiplex PCR reads using MiXCR and keeps one entry per CDR3 protein. The data hold some 360,000 distinct CDR3 sequences, with 15% to 20% observed a single time.

The study's findings and limits: Researchers found most expanded thyroid clonotypes above 0.001 in blood as well.

This chain links TRBV4-1 with TRBJ1-5, with 11 bases fitting TRBD1. The sequencing input was blood. This clonotype originated in a woman in her thirties or forties with Graves' ophthalmopathy. In DNA form, the CDR3 reads TGCGCCAGCAGCCACTCCGGGACAGGGGGTTCCGATCAGCCCCAGCATTTT. Its protein product is CASSHSGTGGSDQPQHF.